This is a list of T cell receptor beta chains from one sample in a study of blood T cell repertoires in COVID-19. Only in-frame clones appear in the TCRdb table, and some are missing; sequencing was by immunoSEQ multiplex PCR. The table lists under 120,000 clones, 70% to 90% of them singletons. Sequencing used peripheral blood. The source is a human donor in a cohort sampled during active COVID-19. Each CDR3 is given with its conserved first and last residue. A D gene is named only where the DNA matches it firmly. Where a row states a size, it is once, few, many or the class of an expanded clone; other rows omit it.

>TRBV29-1|.|.|TRBJ1-2
TGCAGCGGGAGTCAGGGGAACTATGGCTACACCTTC
CSGSQGNYGYTF
>TRBV28|.|few|TRBJ1-2
TGTGCCAGCAGTACCACTGGTGGGGGCCGATATGGCTACACCTTC
CASSTTGGGRYGYTF
>TRBV6-2/TRBV6-3|.|.|TRBJ2-3
TGTGCCAGCAGTCCCTCAACGGGAGCGGATACGCAGTATTTT
CASSPSTGADTQYF
>TRBV4-1|.|.|TRBJ1-1
TGCGCCAGCAGCCAACGACAGTTGAACACTGAAGCTTTCTTT
CASSQRQLNTEAFF
>TRBV5-6|TRBD1|.|TRBJ1-1
TGTGCCAGCAGCTCCGGGACAGGGAACACTGAAGCTTTCTTT
CASSSGTGNTEAFF
>TRBV11-2|TRBD1|.|TRBJ1-2
TGTGCCAGCAGCCCGGTGGGGACAGGGAACGGCTACACCTTC
CASSPVGTGNGYTF
>TRBV30|.|few|TRBJ1-6
TGTGCCTGGAGTGTACAACAGAACAATAATTCACCCCTCCACTTT
CAWSVQQNNNSPLHF
>TRBV19|TRBD1|.|TRBJ2-7
TGTGCCAGCCGGGACAGGATGGCCCCCTACGAGCAGTACTTC
CASRDRMAPYEQYF
>TRBV11-2|.|once|TRBJ1-5
TGTGCCAGCAGCTTAGGACAGGCGGGCCGGCAGGGCAATCAGCCCCAGCATTTT
CASSLGQAGRQGNQPQHF
>TRBV10-1|.|few|TRBJ2-3
TGCGCCAGCAGCGACGGACAGACGAATACGCAGTATTTT
CASSDGQTNTQYF